The rows below give T cell receptor beta chains drawn from one sample of a study of blood T cell repertoires in COVID-19. Assay: immunoSEQ multiplex PCR; the TCRdb copy retains only in-frame clones and omits some. The sample has under 40,000 clones; around nine tenths are singletons. Sequencing was carried out using peripheral blood. The receptors derive from a man aged 55 to 70 with active or convalescent COVID-19. The CDR3 runs from the conserved cysteine through the conserved F or W. D genes are given only for firm matches. Clone sizes are given selectively: once, few, many, or a class where the clone is expanded.

CDR3aa: CASNQGRDEQYF
CDR3nt: TGTGCCAGCAACCAGGGGAGGGACGAGCAGTACTTC
abundance: few
j_gene: TRBJ2-7
v_gene: TRBV2
d_gene: .

CDR3aa: CAISRTVNTEAFF
CDR3nt: TGTGCCATCAGCCGGACAGTCAACACTGAAGCTTTCTTT
abundance: .
j_gene: TRBJ1-1
v_gene: TRBV10-3
d_gene: .

CDR3aa: CASSLRSGLGFNEQFF
CDR3nt: TGTGCCAGCAGCTTAAGGTCGGGACTGGGGTTCAATGAGCAGTTCTTC
abundance: .
j_gene: TRBJ2-1
v_gene: TRBV7-2
d_gene: .

CDR3aa: CASTIGGEEKLFF
CDR3nt: TGTGCCAGCACCATAGGAGGGGAGGAAAAACTGTTTTTT
abundance: .
j_gene: TRBJ1-4
v_gene: TRBV28
d_gene: .

CDR3aa: CASSLFSSGNGNEQFF
CDR3nt: TGTGCCAGCAGCTTATTTTCTAGCGGGAACGGGAATGAGCAGTTCTTC
abundance: .
j_gene: TRBJ2-1
v_gene: TRBV11-2
d_gene: TRBD2

CDR3aa: CASSLGVAYGYTF
CDR3nt: TGTGCCAGCAGCTTGGGGGTAGCCTATGGCTACACCTTC
abundance: once
j_gene: TRBJ1-2
v_gene: TRBV5-6
d_gene: .

CDR3aa: CASSLVGDEQFF
CDR3nt: TGTGCCAGCAGCTTAGTTGGAGATGAGCAGTTCTTC
abundance: .
j_gene: TRBJ2-1
v_gene: TRBV11-3
d_gene: .

CDR3aa: CASSSTLGYRTDTQYF
CDR3nt: TGCGCCAGCAGCTCCACCCTAGGATATCGCACAGATACGCAGTATTTT
abundance: .
j_gene: TRBJ2-3
v_gene: TRBV5-1
d_gene: .

CDR3aa: CASKFGLAGGMDTQYF
CDR3nt: TGCGCCAGCAAGTTCGGACTAGCGGGAGGCATGGATACGCAGTATTTT
abundance: .
j_gene: TRBJ2-3
v_gene: TRBV4-1
d_gene: TRBD2

CDR3aa: CAWSVGLGRSTEAFF
CDR3nt: TGTGCCTGGAGTGTAGGGCTGGGGAGGAGCACTGAAGCTTTCTTT
abundance: .
j_gene: TRBJ1-1
v_gene: TRBV30
d_gene: .

CDR3aa: CSDKDSTF
CDR3nt: TGCAGTGACAAGGACAGCACCTTC
abundance: .
j_gene: TRBJ1-2
v_gene: TRBV20-1
d_gene: .

CDR3aa: CASNPTGASYTEAFF
CDR3nt: TGTGCCAGCAATCCAACAGGGGCCTCTTACACTGAAGCTTTCTTT
abundance: .
j_gene: TRBJ1-1
v_gene: TRBV2
d_gene: TRBD1

CDR3aa: CASSDRGSYNEQFF
CDR3nt: TGTGCCAGCAGCGACAGGGGCTCCTACAATGAGCAGTTCTTC
abundance: .
j_gene: TRBJ2-1
v_gene: TRBV7-9
d_gene: TRBD1

CDR3aa: CATLPGTNYGYTF
CDR3nt: TGTGCCACTCTCCCCGGGACTAACTATGGCTACACCTTC
abundance: .
j_gene: TRBJ1-2
v_gene: TRBV28
d_gene: .

CDR3aa: CASSTGSGQFF
CDR3nt: TGTGCCAGCAGCACCGGGTCTGGGCAGTTCTTC
abundance: .
j_gene: TRBJ2-1
v_gene: TRBV5-6
d_gene: .

CDR3aa: CASSQQGGGELFF
CDR3nt: TGTGCCAGCAGCCAACAGGGCGGCGGGGAGCTGTTTTTT
abundance: few
j_gene: TRBJ2-2
v_gene: TRBV3-1/TRBV3-2
d_gene: .

CDR3aa: CASSLITGGGYRKLFF
CDR3nt: TGTGCCAGCAGTTTAATTACAGGGGGCGGATACAGAAAACTGTTTTTT
abundance: once
j_gene: TRBJ1-4
v_gene: TRBV27
d_gene: TRBD1

CDR3aa: CASGWGGTDMPSYEQYF
CDR3nt: TGTGCCAGCGGGTGGGGGGGGACGGACATGCCCTCCTACGAGCAGTACTTC
abundance: .
j_gene: TRBJ2-7
v_gene: TRBV27
d_gene: TRBD2

CDR3aa: CASSAPSGPISYEQYF
CDR3nt: TGTGCCAGCAGCGCCCCTAGTGGCCCGATCTCCTACGAGCAGTACTTC
abundance: .
j_gene: TRBJ2-7
v_gene: TRBV7-3
d_gene: .

CDR3aa: CASSLVSGANTGELFF
CDR3nt: TGCGCCAGCAGCTTGGTTAGCGGGGCGAACACCGGGGAGCTGTTTTTT
abundance: .
j_gene: TRBJ2-2
v_gene: TRBV5-1
d_gene: TRBD2

CDR3aa: CASSEWVRGNTEAFF
CDR3nt: TGTGCCAGCAGTGAATGGGTCAGGGGGAACACTGAAGCTTTCTTT
abundance: .
j_gene: TRBJ1-1
v_gene: TRBV25-1
d_gene: .

CDR3aa: CASSLSLSPSLSRTDTQYF
CDR3nt: TGTGCCAGCAGCTTATCCCTTTCTCCTAGCTTGAGTCGTACAGATACGCAGTATTTT
abundance: .
j_gene: TRBJ2-3
v_gene: TRBV7-2
d_gene: .

CDR3aa: CASSLGAGEGNGYTF
CDR3nt: TGTGCCAGCAGCTTGGGGGCGGGAGAGGGAAACGGCTACACCTTC
abundance: .
j_gene: TRBJ1-2
v_gene: TRBV5-6
d_gene: .

CDR3aa: CASSQDRAGGSVSTDTQYF
CDR3nt: TGTGCCAGCAGCCAAGACCGCGCGGGGGGGTCCGTTAGCACAGATACGCAGTATTTT
abundance: .
j_gene: TRBJ2-3
v_gene: TRBV4-2
d_gene: TRBD2

CDR3aa: CASSLAGTLSNEKLFF
CDR3nt: TGTGCCAGCAGCTTAGCGGGGACATTATCTAATGAAAAACTGTTTTTT
abundance: .
j_gene: TRBJ1-4
v_gene: TRBV7-2
d_gene: .

CDR3aa: CASSLISGTDTQYF
CDR3nt: TGCGCCAGCAGCTTGATTAGTGGCACAGATACGCAGTATTTT
abundance: .
j_gene: TRBJ2-3
v_gene: TRBV5-1
d_gene: .

CDR3aa: CASGLPWGGREGDGYGYTF
CDR3nt: TGTGCTAGTGGTTTGCCCTGGGGGGGACGAGAGGGTGATGGGTATGGCTACACCTTC
abundance: .
j_gene: TRBJ1-2
v_gene: TRBV12-5
d_gene: .

CDR3aa: CASSLTGAEAFF
CDR3nt: TGTGCCAGCAGCCTCACAGGGGCTGAAGCTTTCTTT
abundance: few
j_gene: TRBJ1-1
v_gene: TRBV11-2
d_gene: TRBD1

CDR3aa: CASSHNWDRGNEKLFF
CDR3nt: TGTGCCAGCAGCCACAATTGGGACAGGGGTAATGAAAAACTGTTTTTT
abundance: .
j_gene: TRBJ1-4
v_gene: TRBV3-1/TRBV3-2
d_gene: TRBD1

CDR3aa: CATSDLPGVEQFF
CDR3nt: TGTGCCACCAGTGATTTGCCAGGGGTTGAGCAGTTCTTC
abundance: .
j_gene: TRBJ2-1
v_gene: TRBV24-1
d_gene: .

CDR3aa: CASSRQGDLSNQPQHF
CDR3nt: TGTGCCAGCAGTCGACAGGGGGATCTTAGCAATCAGCCCCAGCATTTT
abundance: once
j_gene: TRBJ1-5
v_gene: TRBV7-2
d_gene: TRBD1

CDR3aa: CASSLDPSYGYTF
CDR3nt: TGTGCCAGCAGCCTAGATCCTTCTTATGGCTACACCTTC
abundance: .
j_gene: TRBJ1-2
v_gene: TRBV12-3/TRBV12-4
d_gene: .

CDR3aa: CASSKEVRGKGRYEKLFF
CDR3nt: TGTGCCAGCAGCAAAGAGGTAAGGGGAAAGGGTCGTTATGAAAAACTGTTTTTT
abundance: .
j_gene: TRBJ1-4
v_gene: TRBV21-1
d_gene: .

CDR3aa: CASRMRTGSEKLFF
CDR3nt: TGTGCCAGTAGGATGCGGACAGGCTCCGAAAAACTGTTTTTT
abundance: few
j_gene: TRBJ1-4
v_gene: TRBV19
d_gene: TRBD1

CDR3aa: CASSPALGGRGTDTQYF
CDR3nt: TGTGCCAGCAGCCCTGCTCTAGGCGGGAGGGGCACAGATACGCAGTATTTT
abundance: .
j_gene: TRBJ2-3
v_gene: TRBV4-2
d_gene: TRBD2